This TCR beta chain is drawn from a study of long-term antiretroviral therapy in people with HIV. Researchers report immunoSEQ v3.0 was run at survey level. The method was immunoSEQ multiplex PCR; TCRdb's version includes in-frame clones alone and lacks a portion of them. Among 30,000 to 35,000 clones, roughly 94% were seen once, and the ten largest hold roughly 3.5%. This sequence was found in a woman in her fifties or sixties with HIV. Sequenced here: unsorted PBMCs, sampled around 5.4 years after starting antiretroviral therapy.

The CDR3 nucleotides read TGTGCCAGCAGGGGCCGACTAGCGGACTACAATGAGCAGTTCTTC. Its protein is CASRGRLADYNEQFF. The chain combines TRBV6-1 with TRBJ2-1; 9 bases agree with TRBD2. CDR1 and CDR2 from the germline V gene are MNHNS and SASEGT. This CDR3 region has 15 residues. V lost 6 bases, J lost 3 bases, and 6 bases stayed unmatched.